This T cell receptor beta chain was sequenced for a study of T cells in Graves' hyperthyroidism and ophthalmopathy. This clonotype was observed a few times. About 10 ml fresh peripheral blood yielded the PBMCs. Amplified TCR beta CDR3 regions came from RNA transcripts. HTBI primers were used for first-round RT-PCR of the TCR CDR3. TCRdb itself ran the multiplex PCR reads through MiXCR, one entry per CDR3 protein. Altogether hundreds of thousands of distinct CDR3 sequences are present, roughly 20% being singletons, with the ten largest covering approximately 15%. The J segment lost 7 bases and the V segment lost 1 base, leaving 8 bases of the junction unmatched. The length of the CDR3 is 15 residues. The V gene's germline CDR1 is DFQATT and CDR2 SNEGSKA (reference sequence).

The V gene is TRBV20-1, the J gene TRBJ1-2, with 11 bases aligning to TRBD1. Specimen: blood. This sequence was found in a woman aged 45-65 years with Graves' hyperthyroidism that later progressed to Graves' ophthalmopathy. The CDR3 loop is CSARGPDRGLGGYTF. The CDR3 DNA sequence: TGCAGTGCTAGAGGTCCGGACAGGGGGCTCGGTGGCTACACCTTC.